Reported below is one TCR beta chain. Antigen: not known. A multiplex PCR was run with 60 Vbeta primers and 13 Jbeta primers. Sequencing was performed with immunoSEQ multiplex PCR; in TCRdb, only in-frame clones are kept and a portion is missing. The table records 120,000 or so clones, around 73% of them present only once. The CDR3 is 13 amino acids. Trimming removed 2 bases at V and 6 bases at J, with 7 bases between. Germline assignment: CDR1 KGHSH and CDR2 LQKENI. The data derive from a study of cytomegalovirus exposure and HLA in healthy donors. Donors consisted of healthy bone marrow donors. Notes on the study in general: It was reported in a later analysis that an Asian-associated ancestry cluster showed fewer N-insertions than the 666-donor mean. Among TCR beta chains, those listed as cytomegalovirus-associated numbered more than 150. HLA allele associations emerged for around 15,000 TCR beta sequences in a later analysis, at 0.05 false discovery rate.

The V gene is TRBV18, the J gene TRBJ2-2, with D hard to call. Sequencing used PBMCs. The TCR originated in a woman aged 40 to 55 in good health and CMV-seropositive. The CDR3 reads CASSPTGAGELFF. CDR3 bases: TGTGCCAGCTCACCAACCGGAGCCGGGGAGCTGTTTTTT.